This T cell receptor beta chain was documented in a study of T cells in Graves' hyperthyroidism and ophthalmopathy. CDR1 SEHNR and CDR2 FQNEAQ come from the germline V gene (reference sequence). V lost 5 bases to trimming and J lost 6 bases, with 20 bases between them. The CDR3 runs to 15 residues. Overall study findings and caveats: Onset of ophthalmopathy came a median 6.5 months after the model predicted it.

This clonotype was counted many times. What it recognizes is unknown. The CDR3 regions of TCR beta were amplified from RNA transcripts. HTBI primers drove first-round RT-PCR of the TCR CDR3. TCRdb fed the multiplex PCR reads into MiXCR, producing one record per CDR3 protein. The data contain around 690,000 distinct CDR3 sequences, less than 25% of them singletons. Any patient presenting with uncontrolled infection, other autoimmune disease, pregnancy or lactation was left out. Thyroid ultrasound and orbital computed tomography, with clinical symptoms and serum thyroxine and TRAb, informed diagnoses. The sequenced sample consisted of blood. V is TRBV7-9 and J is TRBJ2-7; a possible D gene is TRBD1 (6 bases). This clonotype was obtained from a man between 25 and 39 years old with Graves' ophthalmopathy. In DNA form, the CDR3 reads TGTGCCAGCAGCCCCCCACGGCAGGGGACGCGCGAGCAGTACTTC. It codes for CASSPPRQGTREQYF. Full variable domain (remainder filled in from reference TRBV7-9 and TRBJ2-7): DTGVSQNPRHKITKRGQNVTFRCDPISEHNRLYWYRQTLGQGPEFLTYFQNEAQLEKSRLLSDRFSAERPKGSFSTLEIQRTEQGDSAMYLCASSPPRQGTREQYFGPGTRLTVT.